The 12 T cell receptor beta chains presented below share a single source sample, sequenced in a study of blood T cell repertoires in COVID-19. Repertoires were generated with immunoSEQ multiplex PCR, while TCRdb's copy carries only in-frame clones and drops some. The sample contains around 300,000 clones, roughly 90% of which appear only once. Sequencing input: PBMCs or T cells enriched from blood (not recorded which). These receptors were collected from a woman aged 18-29 years with acute COVID-19.

V usage is TRBV11-2 and J usage is TRBJ1-4; 7 bases match TRBD1. The CDR3 runs to 14 residues. Germline-derived CDR1 and CDR2 are SGHAT and FQNNGV. The junction had 6 bases not matched to a gene; V was cut back by 5 bases and J by 6 bases. CDR3 in amino acids: CASSRQGGDEKLFF. CDR3 bases: TGTGCCAGCAGCAGACAGGGCGGGGATGAAAAACTGTTTTTT. Full variable domain (rest looked up from reference TRBV11-2 and TRBJ1-4): EAGVAQSPRYKIIEKRQSVAFWCNPISGHATLYWYQQILGQGPKLLIQFQNNGVVDDSQLPKDRFSAERLKGVDSTLKIQPAKLEDSAVYLCASSRQGGDEKLFFGSGTQLSVL.

V and J are TRBV5-8 and TRBJ1-5; D is perhaps TRBD1 (6 bases). The CDR3 sequence is 16 residues long. Trimming shortened V by 0 bases and J by 0 bases, and 10 bases separated the two germline ends. CDR1 and CDR2 from the germline V gene are SGHTS and YDEGEE. The CDR3 loop reads CASSLGTEYSNQPQHF. DNA of the CDR3: TGTGCCAGCAGCTTGGGGACAGAATATAGCAATCAGCCCCAGCATTTT.

The CDR3 region is CASSLEGVYNEQFF. CDR3 bases: TGTGCCAGCAGCTTAGAGGGAGTCTACAATGAGCAGTTCTTC. The chain employs TRBV11-2 and TRBJ2-1, with a tentative D call TRBD2 (5 bases). V was cut by 0 bases and J by 3 bases, with 6 bases left in between. Germline values: CDR1 SGHAT, CDR2 FQNNGV. This CDR3 is 14 amino acids long.

This clone appeared once. The rearrangement links TRBV28 to TRBJ2-7; 9 nucleotides agree with TRBD2. This CDR3 region has 13 residues. Germline trimming cut 8 bases from V and 6 bases from J; bases unmatched to any gene: 8. From germline, CDR1 is MDHEN and CDR2 SYDVKM. As DNA, the CDR3 is TGTGCCAGCTATCGGCGGGGGGGGGCCGAGCAGTACTTC. Protein: CASYRRGGAEQYF.

V is TRBV28 and J is TRBJ1-6; a possible D gene is TRBD1 (5 bases). CDR3 length: 14 amino acids. Trimming took 8 bases from V and 4 from J, leaving 12 bases between them. In germline, CDR1 is MDHEN, CDR2 SYDVKM. CDR3 DNA sequence: TGTGCCAGCGGGGTGACAGATTATAATTCACCCCTCCACTTT. Protein product: CASGVTDYNSPLHF.

The V and J genes are TRBV5-4 and TRBJ1-2; D is uncertain. The CDR3 runs to 13 residues. In germline, CDR1 is SGHNT, CDR2 YYREEE (reference sequence). Trimming took 4 bases from V and 7 from J, leaving 14 bases between them. The CDR3 spells CASSPDGVVGYTF. In DNA form, the CDR3 reads TGTGCCAGCAGCCCTGACGGGGTTGTTGGCTACACCTTC. Variable domain in full (rest from reference TRBV5-4 and TRBJ1-2): ETGVTQSPTHLIKTRGQQVTLRCSSQSGHNTVSWYQQALGQGPQFIFQYYREEENGRGNFPPRFSGLQFPNYSSELNVNALELDDSALYLCASSPDGVVGYTFGSGTRLTVV.

This clone was picked up one time. V is TRBV27 and J is TRBJ2-1; the match to TRBD2 covers 14 bases. CDR1 and CDR2 (germline): MNHEY, SMNVEV (reference sequence). The V and J ends lost 2 bases and 5 bases, in that order; junction bases with no gene match: 8. The CDR3 is 18 amino acids. CDR3 amino acids: CASSLLGLAGDPNNEQFF. CDR3 DNA sequence: TGTGCCAGCAGTTTACTGGGACTAGCGGGAGACCCAAACAATGAGCAGTTCTTC.

The genes are TRBV5-1 and TRBJ1-1; D may be TRBD1 (5 bases). The CDR3 consists of 13 residues. The germline gives CDR1 SGHRS, CDR2 YFSETQ. Trimming removed 6 bases at V and 0 bases at J, with 9 bases between. The DNA of the CDR3 is TGCGCCAGCAATGGGGCGATGAACACTGAAGCTTTCTTT. Protein: CASNGAMNTEAFF.

The genes are TRBV7-2 and TRBJ2-7; 7 bases agree with TRBD2. The ends lost 5 bases at V and 7 bases at J; junction bases unmatched: 11. The CDR3 contains 14 residues. Germline CDR1 reads SGHTA; CDR2 reads FQGNSA. CDR3: CASSHPVEGGEQYF. In DNA, the CDR3 is TGTGCCAGCAGCCACCCTGTGGAGGGAGGGGAGCAGTACTTC.

The chain employs TRBV7-9 and TRBJ2-6, with D uncertain. This CDR3 region has 15 residues. Trimming took off 5 bases at V and 0 bases at J, with 8 bases between the two ends. The V gene's germline CDR1 is SEHNR and CDR2 FQNEAQ (reference sequence). As DNA, the CDR3 is TGTGCCAGCAGCCCCCTCTCCTCTGGGGCCAACGTCCTGACTTTC. This sequence encodes CASSPLSSGANVLTF.

The chain is built from TRBV7-9 and TRBJ2-7, with 7 positions matching TRBD1. This CDR3 has 15 amino acids. The V gene's germline CDR1 is SEHNR and CDR2 FQNEAQ (reference sequence). The V segment lost 4 bases and the J segment 2 bases; nucleotides outside the gene matches: 8. The CDR3 nucleotides read TGTGCCAGCAGCTCCCAGTGGGACAGTGCCTACGAGCAGTACTTC. Translating gives CASSSQWDSAYEQYF.

This clone appeared a single time. The chain is built from TRBV27 and TRBJ2-1; 9 nucleotides match TRBD2. With V trimmed by 2 bases and J by 8 bases, 13 bases remained unmatched. This CDR3 comprises 17 residues. Germline V CDR1 and CDR2: MNHEY, SMNVEV (reference sequence). The CDR3 reads CASSLVGLKGLADEQFF. The DNA of the CDR3 is TGTGCCAGCAGTTTAGTGGGCCTGAAGGGACTAGCCGATGAGCAGTTCTTC.